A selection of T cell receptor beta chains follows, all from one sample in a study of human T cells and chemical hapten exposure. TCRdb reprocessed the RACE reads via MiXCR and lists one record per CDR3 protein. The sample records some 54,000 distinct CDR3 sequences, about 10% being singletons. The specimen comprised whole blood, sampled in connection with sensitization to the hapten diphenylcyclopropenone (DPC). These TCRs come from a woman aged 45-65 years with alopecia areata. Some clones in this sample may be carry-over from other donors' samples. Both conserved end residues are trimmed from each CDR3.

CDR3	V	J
ASSYSGRGLKDEAF	TRBV6-2/TRBV6-3	TRBJ1-1
ASSSELAGGPF	TRBV6-2/TRBV6-3	TRBJ2-1
ASRTNTGELF	TRBV28	TRBJ2-2
ASSVRSGGDNSPLH	TRBV21-1	TRBJ1-6
ASSRESGGPDTQY	TRBV5-1	TRBJ2-3
ASSLWGTGRKKLF	TRBV12-3/TRBV12-4	TRBJ1-4
ASSLQGLEQETQY	TRBV7-9	TRBJ2-5
ASSLTDRAEAF	TRBV11-2	TRBJ1-1
ASSPPGETGELF	TRBV7-8	TRBJ2-2
ASSYRGLGSTEAF	TRBV6-2/TRBV6-3	TRBJ1-1
ASSPDRGGAYGYT	TRBV7-9	TRBJ1-2
ASSFNTANTEAF	TRBV7-2	TRBJ1-1
ASSQPQGTGDGYT	TRBV4-2	TRBJ1-2
ASSPQGGGTDTQY	TRBV11-3	TRBJ2-3
ASSRTSARGGEQY	TRBV3-1	TRBJ2-7
ASSLDSHGYT	TRBV7-9	TRBJ1-2
ASSPDQRGYT	TRBV3-1	TRBJ1-2
ASSGARGNQPQH	TRBV12-3/TRBV12-4	TRBJ1-5
ASSYSGVGTGELF	TRBV6-2/TRBV6-3	TRBJ2-2
ASSKWDTLNQPQH	TRBV19	TRBJ1-5
ASSLVQGSGNTIY	TRBV7-6	TRBJ1-3
ASSTTGGVSGANVLT	TRBV5-1	TRBJ2-6
ASGSPDREKAF	TRBV3-1	TRBJ1-1
ASSLFPDTYNEQF	TRBV7-6	TRBJ2-1
ASSSGRGSQPQH	TRBV5-5	TRBJ1-5
ASSTQDRGPQH	TRBV12-3/TRBV12-4	TRBJ1-5
ASSLGQLETQY	TRBV28	TRBJ2-5
ASSPTTLLSGANVLT	TRBV12-3/TRBV12-4	TRBJ2-6
ASSQAIGNQETQY	TRBV4-1	TRBJ2-5
ASSLRSSGANVLT	TRBV12-3/TRBV12-4	TRBJ2-6
SARYGHLNTEAF	TRBV20-1	TRBJ1-1
ASSQSGRETETQY	TRBV4-1	TRBJ2-5
ASSSPTSNEQF	TRBV5-6	TRBJ2-1